The present TCR beta chain was sequenced within a study of blood T cell repertoires in COVID-19. About the research overall: Spain, Italy and the United States supplied samples that represented acute and convalescent COVID-19.

Generated by immunoSEQ multiplex PCR, the TCRdb table keeps only in-frame clones and is missing some. The sample carries around 220,000 clones, approximately 90% recorded once. The CDR3 covers 17 residues. V was pared by 4 bases and J by 2 bases, with 9 bases of the junction left unmatched. Germline CDR1 reads SGDLS; CDR2 reads YYNGEE. The sequence derives from a middle-aged woman who had recovered from COVID-19. The V gene is TRBV9, the J gene TRBJ2-6; the match to TRBD1 covers 7 bases. Sequenced input: peripheral blood. The CDR3 bases are TGTGCCAGCAGCCCCGTGCGGCAGGGGGCTGGGGCCAACGTCCTGACTTTC. Its protein is CASSPVRQGAGANVLTF. The entire variable domain, with the rest obtained from reference TRBV9 and TRBJ2-6, is as follows: DSGVTQTPKHLITATGQRVTLRCSPRSGDLSVYWYQQSLDQGLQFLIQYYNGEERAKGNILERFSAQQFPDLHSELNLSSLELGDSALYFCASSPVRQGAGANVLTFGAGSRLTVL.